Listed below are T cell receptor beta chains from one sample, sequenced in a study of T cell repertoires in cytomegalovirus infection. TCRdb re-called the reads with MiXCR, one entry per CDR3 protein. The sample gives approximately 160,000 distinct CDR3 sequences, over 15% of which show up once; roughly 20% is in the top ten. Sequenced material: CD8+ T cells from PBMCs. The receptors come from a human donor in good health (CMV status not recorded). Some clones in this sample may be carry-over from other donors' samples. CDR3s include the opening cysteine and the closing phenylalanine or tryptophan. The order of the fields is clone size, J gene, V gene, D gene, CDR3 DNA, CDR3 protein. A D gene is named only where the DNA matches it firmly. Rows give clone size only sometimes, using once, few, many, or a class for an expanded clone.

clone_size: few; j_call: TRBJ2-1; v_call: TRBV29-1; d_call: -; cdr3_nt: TGCAGCGTTGAAGATTGGCAGGGGCACTACAATGAGCAGTTCTTC; cdr3_aa: CSVEDWQGHYNEQFF
clone_size: many; j_call: TRBJ2-2; v_call: TRBV27; d_call: -; cdr3_nt: TGTGCCAGCAGTTCCACCGGGGAGCTGTTTTTT; cdr3_aa: CASSSTGELFF
clone_size: -; j_call: TRBJ2-1; v_call: TRBV6-2/TRBV6-3; d_call: TRBD1; cdr3_nt: TGTGCCAGCAGTCTCGACAGGGGTTGGTACAATGAGCAGTTCTTC; cdr3_aa: CASSLDRGWYNEQFF
clone_size: -; j_call: TRBJ1-2; v_call: TRBV7-9; d_call: -; cdr3_nt: TGTGCCAGCAGCTTTGTGGCAGGGCTTGATGGCTACACCTTC; cdr3_aa: CASSFVAGLDGYTF
clone_size: -; j_call: TRBJ2-7; v_call: TRBV28; d_call: TRBD1; cdr3_nt: TGTGCCAGCAGCTTCCCGGGACAGACATACGATCAGTACTTC; cdr3_aa: CASSFPGQTYDQYF
clone_size: -; j_call: TRBJ2-5; v_call: TRBV6-1; d_call: -; cdr3_nt: TGTGCCAGCAGTTCGACGTGGTACCAAGAGACCCAGTACTTC; cdr3_aa: CASSSTWYQETQYF
clone_size: many; j_call: TRBJ2-1; v_call: TRBV7-2; d_call: TRBD2; cdr3_nt: TGTGCCAGCAGCTTAGGCGGGACTAGCAGATACAATGAGCAGTTCTTC; cdr3_aa: CASSLGGTSRYNEQFF
clone_size: few; j_call: TRBJ2-3; v_call: TRBV6-8; d_call: -; cdr3_nt: TGTGCCAGCAGCTCAGGGGTTTTCACAGATACGCAGTATTTT; cdr3_aa: CASSSGVFTDTQYF
clone_size: -; j_call: TRBJ2-7; v_call: TRBV4-3; d_call: -; cdr3_nt: TGCGCCAGCAGCCAAGCCCCTCCCCGACCGGGACGCAGCTACGAGCAGTACTTC; cdr3_aa: CASSQAPPRPGRSYEQYF
clone_size: -; j_call: TRBJ2-1; v_call: TRBV28; d_call: -; cdr3_nt: TGTGCCAGCAGGGGGAACAATGAGCAGTTCTTC; cdr3_aa: CASRGNNEQFF
clone_size: few; j_call: TRBJ2-3; v_call: TRBV7-8; d_call: TRBD2; cdr3_nt: TGTGCCAGCAGCTACACTAGCGGGAGTGGGACAGATACGCAGTATTTT; cdr3_aa: CASSYTSGSGTDTQYF
clone_size: few; j_call: TRBJ2-5; v_call: TRBV7-8; d_call: -; cdr3_nt: TGTGCCAGCATAGTCGGGGGCCGGGGAGAGACCCAGTACTTC; cdr3_aa: CASIVGGRGETQYF
clone_size: few; j_call: TRBJ1-5; v_call: TRBV4-2; d_call: TRBD1; cdr3_nt: TGTGCCAGCAGCCAGGCCACAGGGGTGAGCAATCAGCCCCAGCATTTT; cdr3_aa: CASSQATGVSNQPQHF
clone_size: -; j_call: TRBJ1-4; v_call: TRBV28; d_call: -; cdr3_nt: TGTGCCAGCAGTCCCATGACAGCAACTAATGAAAAACTGTTTTTT; cdr3_aa: CASSPMTATNEKLFF
clone_size: few; j_call: TRBJ1-1; v_call: TRBV7-3; d_call: -; cdr3_nt: TGTGCCAGCAGCTTAGGTGGTGGATCCGAAGCTTTCTTT; cdr3_aa: CASSLGGGSEAFF
clone_size: few; j_call: TRBJ2-1; v_call: TRBV6-5; d_call: -; cdr3_nt: TGTGCCAGCATGTTACAGGGCGCTGACTACAATGAGCAGTTCTTC; cdr3_aa: CASMLQGADYNEQFF
clone_size: few; j_call: TRBJ2-7; v_call: TRBV28; d_call: -; cdr3_nt: TGTGCCAGCAGTTTGTACCACCCCGGCGAGCAGTACTTC; cdr3_aa: CASSLYHPGEQYF
clone_size: many; j_call: TRBJ2-7; v_call: TRBV6-1; d_call: -; cdr3_nt: TGTGCCAGCAGCGAAACCGATACCTACGAGCAGTACTTC; cdr3_aa: CASSETDTYEQYF
clone_size: -; j_call: TRBJ2-4; v_call: TRBV11-2; d_call: -; cdr3_nt: TGTGCCAGCAGCCCAGGGTCGACGACTGGCATTCAGTACTTC; cdr3_aa: CASSPGSTTGIQYF
clone_size: few; j_call: TRBJ1-2; v_call: TRBV4-2; d_call: -; cdr3_nt: TGTGCCAGCAGCCAACGGGGGCTAGGGTTCGATGGCTACACCTTC; cdr3_aa: CASSQRGLGFDGYTF
clone_size: few; j_call: TRBJ2-2; v_call: TRBV7-2; d_call: -; cdr3_nt: TGTGCCAGCAGCGACGGGGCAGAGCTGTTTTTT; cdr3_aa: CASSDGAELFF
clone_size: few; j_call: TRBJ1-1; v_call: TRBV6-2/TRBV6-3; d_call: TRBD1; cdr3_nt: TGTGCCAGCAGTTGGACAGGGGACTACACTGAAGCTTTCTTT; cdr3_aa: CASSWTGDYTEAFF
clone_size: -; j_call: TRBJ1-4; v_call: TRBV6-5; d_call: -; cdr3_nt: TGTGCCAGCAGTTACTCGGGGAGCAGCGAGTCGGAACTGTTTTTT; cdr3_aa: CASSYSGSSESELFF
clone_size: many; j_call: TRBJ2-1; v_call: TRBV7-9; d_call: -; cdr3_nt: TGTGCCAGCAGCTTCGGGGGATTCTACAATGAGCAGTTCTTC; cdr3_aa: CASSFGGFYNEQFF
clone_size: few; j_call: TRBJ2-7; v_call: TRBV20-1; d_call: -; cdr3_nt: TGCAGTGCCAAGTTGGTAGCTTCGTACGAGCAGTACTTC; cdr3_aa: CSAKLVASYEQYF
clone_size: many; j_call: TRBJ2-2; v_call: TRBV7-8; d_call: -; cdr3_nt: TGTGCCAGCAGCTTAACCCCCCAAGCCGGGGAGCTGTTTTTT; cdr3_aa: CASSLTPQAGELFF
clone_size: -; j_call: TRBJ2-1; v_call: TRBV30; d_call: -; cdr3_nt: TGTGCCTACAATGAGCAGTTCTTC; cdr3_aa: CAYNEQFF
clone_size: few; j_call: TRBJ2-7; v_call: TRBV4-1; d_call: -; cdr3_nt: TGCGCCAGCAGCCAAGGCTTGACCCCCGGCGGCTACGAGCAGTACTTC; cdr3_aa: CASSQGLTPGGYEQYF
clone_size: few; j_call: TRBJ1-3; v_call: TRBV20-1; d_call: -; cdr3_nt: TGCAGTGCTAGAGAAGGAAAAGGGGGGGATTCGGTCTCTGGAAACACCATATATTTT; cdr3_aa: CSAREGKGGDSVSGNTIYF